A selection of T cell receptor beta chains follows, all from one sample in a study of blood T cell repertoires in COVID-19. Sequenced by immunoSEQ multiplex PCR; TCRdb stores in-frame clones only, minus some. The profile shows about 140,000 clones, around 78% of them singletons. Sequenced input: peripheral blood. These receptors were taken from a woman of 80 years or more with active or convalescent COVID-19. Both conserved end residues are part of each CDR3. D genes are given only for firm matches. The size entry is marked missing in some rows and otherwise reads once, few, many or a size class.

.,.,TRBJ1-5,TRBV19,CASSMGDYSNQPQHF,TGTGCCAGTAGTATGGGAGACTATAGCAATCAGCCCCAGCATTTT
TRBD2,.,TRBJ2-1,TRBV27,CASKNSGGTYNEQFF,TGTGCCAGCAAAAATAGCGGGGGGACCTACAATGAGCAGTTCTTC
.,.,TRBJ2-7,TRBV15,CATSRGGQSYEQYF,TGTGCCACCAGCAGGGGGGGACAGTCCTACGAGCAGTACTTC
.,.,TRBJ1-1,TRBV6-5,CASSYSGLQGTEAFF,TGTGCCAGCAGTTACTCGGGTTTGCAGGGGACTGAAGCTTTCTTT
TRBD2,.,TRBJ2-2,TRBV5-1,CASSLVAGGLVTGELFF,TGCGCCAGCAGCTTGGTAGCGGGGGGGCTTGTCACCGGGGAGCTGTTTTTT
TRBD1,.,TRBJ1-1,TRBV7-9,CASRPDRAPEAFF,TGTGCCAGCAGACCCGACAGGGCCCCTGAAGCTTTCTTT
.,.,TRBJ2-5,TRBV3-1/TRBV3-2,CASSQGLTVQETQYF,TGTGCCAGCAGCCAAGGACTTACCGTCCAAGAGACCCAGTACTTC
.,.,TRBJ1-3,TRBV5-1,CASSLDPRGGNTIYF,TGCGCCAGCAGCTTGGATCCCAGGGGTGGAAACACCATATATTTT
.,.,TRBJ1-2,TRBV10-3,CAISGRVLTNYGYTF,TGTGCCATCAGTGGCAGGGTTTTGACTAACTATGGCTACACCTTC
.,.,TRBJ1-1,TRBV11-2,CASSLDLFGTSGDTEAFF,TGTGCCAGCAGCTTAGATCTTTTCGGTACCTCAGGGGACACTGAAGCTTTCTTT
.,.,TRBJ1-3,TRBV25-1,CASSRGNTIYF,TGTGCCAGCAGCAGGGGAAACACCATATATTTT
.,.,TRBJ1-2,TRBV28,CASSLYPGLGETF,TGTGCCAGCAGTTTGTATCCTGGGCTCGGGGAAACCTTC
.,few,TRBJ1-6,TRBV5-4,CASGSGPTSGGNSPLHF,TGTGCCAGCGGGTCTGGTCCGACGTCAGGAGGAAATTCACCCCTCCACTTT
TRBD1,.,TRBJ1-2,TRBV20-1,CSASGVKGAFGYGYTF,TGCAGTGCTAGTGGAGTGAAGGGGGCCTTTGGCTATGGCTACACCTTC
.,.,TRBJ1-5,TRBV12-3/TRBV12-4,CASNQGYQPQHF,TGTGCCAGCAATCAGGGATATCAGCCCCAGCATTTT
.,.,TRBJ2-1,TRBV9,CASSAGGAGGGWNEQFF,TGTGCCAGCAGCGCCGGCGGGGCGGGCGGGGGCTGGAATGAGCAGTTCTTC
TRBD1,.,TRBJ2-1,TRBV4-1,CASSRTGGDHNEQFF,TGCGCCAGCAGTCGGACAGGGGGCGATCACAATGAGCAGTTCTTC
.,.,TRBJ1-5,TRBV5-5,CASELSGTNQPQHF,TGTGCCAGCGAATTGTCCGGGACTAATCAGCCCCAGCATTTT
.,.,TRBJ1-3,TRBV2,CASSEATGSGNTIYF,TGTGCCAGCAGTGAAGCTACAGGTTCTGGAAACACCATATATTTT
.,.,TRBJ1-2,TRBV7-2,CASSSSRDTRLGYYGYTF,TGTGCCAGCAGTTCGAGCAGGGACACTAGATTAGGTTACTATGGCTACACCTTC
.,.,TRBJ2-7,TRBV10-2,CASRNFTYEQYF,TGCGCCAGCAGAAACTTCACCTACGAGCAGTACTTC
TRBD1,.,TRBJ1-2,TRBV28,CASIGTANYGYTF,TGTGCCAGCATCGGGACAGCTAACTATGGCTACACCTTC
.,.,TRBJ1-2,TRBV28,CASRDSAPGGYTF,TGTGCCAGCAGGGACAGCGCGCCTGGGGGCTACACCTTC
.,.,TRBJ1-1,TRBV6-6,CASSYRIRGASEAFF,TGTGCCAGCAGTTACCGTATCAGGGGAGCTTCTGAAGCTTTCTTT
TRBD1,once,TRBJ2-7,TRBV18,CASSPRGDRDDEQYF,TGTGCCAGCTCACCTCGGGGGGACAGGGATGACGAGCAGTACTTC
.,once,TRBJ1-2,TRBV7-3,CASTRRRVRYGYTF,TGTGCCAGCACCCGACGCAGGGTCCGCTATGGCTACACCTTC
TRBD1,.,TRBJ2-7,TRBV4-1,CASSPGQSYEQYF,TGCGCCAGCAGCCCGGGACAGAGCTACGAGCAGTACTTC
TRBD1,.,TRBJ1-5,TRBV19,CASSTRDRQYSNQPQHF,TGTGCCAGTAGTACCCGGGACAGGCAGTATAGCAATCAGCCCCAGCATTTT
TRBD1,.,TRBJ1-2,TRBV2,CASKGTVYGYTF,TGTGCCAGCAAAGGGACAGTCTATGGCTACACCTTC
.,.,TRBJ1-5,TRBV7-2,CASSSQRHLSNQPQHF,TGTGCCAGCAGCTCTCAGCGCCACCTTAGCAATCAGCCCCAGCATTTT
TRBD2,.,TRBJ2-1,TRBV18,CASSPPGGNNEQFF,TGTGCCAGCTCACCACCGGGAGGGAACAATGAGCAGTTCTTC
.,.,TRBJ2-1,TRBV10-2,CASSTSNEQFF,TGCGCCAGCAGTACATCTAATGAGCAGTTCTTC
.,.,TRBJ1-1,TRBV11-2,CASSRWEAILKNTEAFF,TGTGCCAGCAGCCGGTGGGAGGCCATTCTTAAGAACACTGAAGCTTTCTTT
.,.,TRBJ2-1,TRBV5-1,CASSLDVTTYNEQFF,TGCGCCAGCAGCTTGGATGTGACAACCTACAATGAGCAGTTCTTC
TRBD2,.,TRBJ2-3,TRBV11-2,CASSPTSGSTDTQYF,TGTGCCAGCAGCCCAACTAGCGGAAGCACAGATACGCAGTATTTT
TRBD1,.,TRBJ1-6,TRBV15,CATSRGSQGAYNSPLHF,TGTGCCACCAGCAGAGGGTCACAGGGGGCCTATAATTCACCCCTCCACTTT
.,once,TRBJ1-2,TRBV4-1,CASSQDLSRGGGYTF,TGCGCCAGCAGCCAAGATCTAAGCCGGGGAGGTGGCTACACCTTC
.,.,TRBJ1-2,TRBV6-6,CASSLGTPPSGYTF,TGTGCCAGCAGCCTCGGGACACCCCCCAGCGGCTACACCTTC
TRBD1,few,TRBJ1-1,TRBV5-1,CASSLARGRTEAFF,TGCGCCAGCAGCTTGGCCAGGGGGCGGACTGAAGCTTTCTTT
.,.,TRBJ1-1,TRBV5-4,CASSFGGSMNTEAFF,TGTGCCAGCAGCTTCGGGGGAAGCATGAACACTGAAGCTTTCTTT
.,.,TRBJ1-1,TRBV5-4,CASSLAGGMNTEAFF,TGTGCCAGCAGCTTGGCCGGAGGGATGAACACTGAAGCTTTCTTT
.,.,TRBJ1-4,TRBV11-2,CASSLGAGAEKLFF,TGTGCCAGCAGCTTAGGGGCAGGGGCTGAAAAACTGTTTTTT
TRBD2,.,TRBJ2-3,TRBV11-2,CASFLGGGLDTQYF,TGTGCCAGCTTTCTCGGGGGGGGCTTGGATACGCAGTATTTT
.,.,TRBJ1-2,TRBV12-3/TRBV12-4,CASSLAADGYTF,TGTGCCAGCAGTTTGGCAGCGGATGGCTACACCTTC
TRBD1,.,TRBJ1-2,TRBV6-6,CASSPRGTGAAFNYGYTF,TGTGCCAGCAGTCCAAGAGGGACAGGGGCTGCCTTTAACTATGGCTACACCTTC
.,.,TRBJ1-1,TRBV5-1,CASSRGQNTEAFF,TGCGCCAGCAGCCGGGGACAGAACACTGAAGCTTTCTTT
TRBD1,.,TRBJ2-1,TRBV18,CASSPTGGYNEQFF,TGTGCCAGCTCACCGACAGGGGGCTACAATGAGCAGTTCTTC
.,.,TRBJ1-1,TRBV11-1,CASSRTKDTEAFF,TGTGCCAGCAGCCGGACTAAGGACACTGAAGCTTTCTTT
.,.,TRBJ2-7,TRBV6-5,CASRSSYEQYF,TGTGCCAGCAGGAGTTCCTACGAGCAGTACTTC
.,.,TRBJ2-2,TRBV3-1/TRBV3-2,CASSQESRGRKYTGELFF,TGTGCCAGCAGCCAAGAAAGTAGAGGGAGGAAGTACACCGGGGAGCTGTTTTTT
.,.,TRBJ2-2,TRBV19,CASAELNTGELFF,TGTGCCAGTGCCGAACTCAACACCGGGGAGCTGTTTTTT
.,.,TRBJ1-6,TRBV7-8,CASSLEGLRSPLHF,TGTGCCAGCAGCTTAGAGGGGCTGAGGTCACCCCTCCACTTT